The 14 T cell receptor beta chains reported below all come from one sample, sequenced in a study of T-cell memory formation after mild COVID-19. MiXCR, applied by TCRdb to the 5' RACE reads, yields one record per CDR3 protein. The sample consists of about 400,000 distinct CDR3 sequences, about an eighth of them appearing once. Sequencing was done on a sample of PBMCs or a T cell subset sorted from them (not recorded which). Source of these receptors: a man aged 18 to 29 who had mild COVID-19 (a few samples of this study predate the infection). Cell type and time point are not known.

The chain carries TRBV19 and TRBJ1-2, with D maybe TRBD1 (5 bases). The CDR3 is 15 residues long. CDR1 is LNHDA, CDR2 SQIVND, per germline (reference sequence). V shed 6 bases and J shed 5 bases, with 19 bases lying between them. This CDR3 reads CASRTVEGLGYGYTF. CDR3 sequence (DNA): TGTGCCAGTAGAACCGTGGAGGGACTGGGATATGGCTACACCTTC.

This clonotype was seen repeatedly, ten times or more. This chain links TRBV6-5 with TRBJ2-1; the match to TRBD2 covers 11 bases. V lost 7 bases to trimming and J lost 9 bases; unmatched junction nucleotides: 5. Germline CDR1 and CDR2: MNHEY and SVGAGI. This CDR3 is 13 amino acids long. CDR3 nucleotide sequence: TGTGCCAGCAAAACTAGCGGGGGTCGTGAGCAGTTCTTC. Protein: CASKTSGGREQFF.

The V and J genes are TRBV20-1 and TRBJ1-1; the match to TRBD1 covers 8 bases. The CDR3 is 14 residues long. V lost 6 bases, J lost 2 bases, and 8 bases stayed unmatched. Germline loops: CDR1 DFQATT, CDR2 SNEGSKA (reference sequence). The CDR3 region has the DNA TGCAGTGCGCCGAGACAGGGGCTAAACACTGAAGCTTTCTTT. Amino acids: CSAPRQGLNTEAFF.

This clonotype was observed many times. The chain couples TRBV12-3 or TRBV12-4 to TRBJ2-5; D remains unclear. V gave up 1 base and J gave up 2 bases, with 5 bases separating them. CDR3 length: 13 amino acids. The CDR3 sequence: CASSLVVQETQYF. Written as DNA, the CDR3 is TGTGCCAGCAGTTTAGTGGTGCAAGAGACCCAGTACTTC.

J is TRBJ2-5 and V is TRBV5-1; D gene ambiguous. CDR1 is SGHRS, CDR2 YFSETQ, per germline. CDR3 size: 15 residues. V was clipped by 0 bases and J by 4 bases, with 13 bases between them. The CDR3 sequence: CASSLEVYPGETQYF. The DNA for the CDR3 is TGCGCCAGCAGCTTGGAAGTCTACCCTGGAGAGACCCAGTACTTC.

There are a few counts of this clonotype. The chain links TRBV11-2 to TRBJ2-7; unclear D gene. CDR3 length equals 17 residues. Trimming stripped 2 bases from V and 2 bases from J, with 19 bases between. Germline values: CDR1 SGHAT, CDR2 FQNNGV. The CDR3 here is CASSLLYGELRTYEQYF. CDR3 nucleotide sequence: TGTGCCAGCAGCTTACTCTATGGGGAACTACGAACCTACGAGCAGTACTTC.

The V gene is TRBV7-9, the J gene TRBJ2-5; TRBD2 might be the D (5 bases). Germline CDR1 is SEHNR and CDR2 is FQNEAQ (reference sequence). V was clipped by 5 bases and J by 4 bases, with 11 bases between them. The CDR3 extends over 13 amino acids. The CDR3 DNA sequence: TGTGCCAGCAGCCCGGACTCCAGAGAGACCCAGTACTTC. Its protein is CASSPDSRETQYF.

In its sample, this clonotype was seen a few times. The J gene is TRBJ1-1, the V gene TRBV28; no reliable D call. The CDR3 runs to 14 residues. V lost 6 bases, J lost 1 base, and 12 bases lay in between. Germline V gives CDR1 MDHEN, CDR2 SYDVKM. This CDR3 is CASRSYGANTEAFF. The CDR3 region has the DNA TGTGCCAGCAGAAGTTACGGCGCGAACACTGAAGCTTTCTTT.

Only a few counts were recorded for this clonotype. The CDR3: CASSYFQRGEQFF. The CDR3 DNA reads TGTGCCAGCAGTTACTTTCAGCGGGGTGAGCAGTTCTTC. The V gene is TRBV6-5, the J gene TRBJ2-1, with TRBD2 matching 7 bases. Losses at the gene ends were 1 base for V and 9 bases for J; bases not matched to a gene: 3. The CDR3 is 13 residues long. Germline V lookup: CDR1 MNHEY, CDR2 SVGAGI.

This clonotype was seen more than once but under ten times. V usage is TRBV7-9 and J usage is TRBJ2-7; 9 bases line up with TRBD1. This CDR3 is 12 amino acids long. CDR1 is SEHNR and CDR2 is FQNEAQ in the germline V gene (reference sequence). Losses at the gene ends were 7 bases for V and 4 bases for J; bases not matched to a gene: 2. The CDR3: CASTDRGYEQYF. The CDR3 region has the DNA TGTGCCAGCACGGACAGGGGATACGAGCAGTACTTC.

The J gene is TRBJ2-7, the V gene TRBV5-1; 10 bases match TRBD1. The CDR3 sequence is 15 residues long. Unmatched junction bases numbered 9, after V lost 4 bases and J lost 5 bases. Looked up from germline, CDR1 is SGHRS and CDR2 is YFSETQ. The CDR3 DNA follows: TGCGCCAGCAGCGTAGGGACAGGGGAGAGGAACGAGCAGTACTTC. Its translation is CASSVGTGERNEQYF.

This clonotype was observed a handful of times. V is TRBV6-5 and J is TRBJ2-3; 10 bases align to TRBD2. CDR1 and CDR2 from the germline V gene are MNHEY and SVGAGI. V shed 6 bases, J shed 7 bases, and the junction held 10 bases outside the gene matches. The CDR3 has 15 residues. As DNA, the CDR3 is TGTGCCAGCAGGGGGACAAGCGGGGGGGCAAATACGCAGTATTTT. Amino acid sequence: CASRGTSGGANTQYF.

This chain uses TRBV7-6 with TRBJ2-3; TRBD2 matches at 15 bases. The CDR3 extends over 17 amino acids. Unmatched junction bases numbered 7, after V lost 6 bases and J lost 3 bases. Germline V gene data show CDR1 as SGHVS and CDR2 as FNYEAQ. The DNA for the CDR3 is TGTGCCAGCAGTCATGGACTAGCGGGGGGGTATACAGATACGCAGTATTTT. Its translation is CASSHGLAGGYTDTQYF.

The J gene is TRBJ1-5, the V gene TRBV5-6; 10 positions match TRBD1. The junction had 7 bases not matched to a gene; V was cut back by 4 bases and J by 3 bases. Germline CDR1 SGHDT, CDR2 YYEEEE. This CDR3 has 16 residues. In nucleotides, the CDR3 is TGTGCCAGCAGCGTCCGGGACAGGGGAACCAATCAGCCCCAGCATTTT. The encoded protein is CASSVRDRGTNQPQHF.